These 2 T cell receptor beta chains share one sample of origin, sequenced in a study of blood T cells in healthy people across ages. For the second PCR, which ran for 7 to 11 cycles, a sample-barcoded 5' primer and a J-beta primer mix were used. TCRdb used MiXCR to reprocess the 5' RACE reads, holding one entry per CDR3 protein. The sample contains 1.2 million to 1.5 million distinct CDR3 sequences, around 55% of which appear only once. Sequencing was done on a sample of blood. The receptor set was obtained from a man between 18 and 35 years old in good health.

This rearrangement joins TRBV12-3 or TRBV12-4 to TRBJ2-1; 10 positions match TRBD2. J was trimmed by 8 bases and V by 4 bases; bases with no gene match: 8. The CDR3 has 15 residues. The CDR3 is CASSSQRGGQDEQFF. Here the CDR3 DNA reads TGTGCCAGCAGTTCTCAGCGGGGGGGCCAGGATGAGCAGTTCTTC.

The chain uses TRBV29-1 and TRBJ2-6; possibly TRBD1 for D (5 bases). Germline assignment: CDR1 SQVTM and CDR2 ANQGSEA. V lost 4 bases and J lost 2, with 12 bases in between. The CDR3 totals 15 residues. Here the CDR3 DNA reads TGCAGCGTTGGACAGCCTAACGCTGGGGCCAACGTCCTGACTTTC. Protein: CSVGQPNAGANVLTF.